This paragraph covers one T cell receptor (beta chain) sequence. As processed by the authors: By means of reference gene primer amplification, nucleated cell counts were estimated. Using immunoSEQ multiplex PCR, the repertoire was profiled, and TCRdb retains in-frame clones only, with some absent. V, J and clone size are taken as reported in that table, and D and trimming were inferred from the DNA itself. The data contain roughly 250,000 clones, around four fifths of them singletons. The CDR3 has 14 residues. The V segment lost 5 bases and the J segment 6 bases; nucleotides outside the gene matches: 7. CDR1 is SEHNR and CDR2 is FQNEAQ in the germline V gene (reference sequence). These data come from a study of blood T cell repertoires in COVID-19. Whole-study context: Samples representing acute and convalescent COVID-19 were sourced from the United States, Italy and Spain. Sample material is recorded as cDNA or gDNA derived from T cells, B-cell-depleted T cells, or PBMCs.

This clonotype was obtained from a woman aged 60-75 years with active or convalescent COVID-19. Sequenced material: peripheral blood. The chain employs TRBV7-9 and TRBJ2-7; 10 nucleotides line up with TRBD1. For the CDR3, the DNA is TGTGCCAGCAGCCCGAGGACAGGGGGAGGCGAGCAGTACTTC. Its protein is CASSPRTGGGEQYF.